This T cell receptor (beta chain) was sequenced in a study of OX40 agonist ivuxolimab in advanced cancers. Study overall: Ivuxolimab is an agonistic anti-OX40 (CD134) antibody, and patients were treated with it. Study-wide results and caveats: Clones of CD4+ and CD8+ blood T cells grew by week 6 at doses of 0.1 to 3.0 mg/kg. CD8+ T cells showed, on average, more clonal expansion than CD4+ cells.

Researchers took blood at baseline, on cycle 4 day 1, and on cycle 7 day 1. Points on this clone: Its antigen remains unidentified.

The V end was cut by 1 base, the J end by 6 bases, with 19 bases between. CDR1 and CDR2 from the germline V gene are SGHAT and FQNNGV. The CDR3 extends over 16 amino acids. This table comes from immunoSEQ multiplex PCR, and its TCRdb copy is limited to in-frame clones, with some not included. The profile shows about 120,000 clones, around 91% of them singletons. The receptor's source is an adult with an advanced solid tumor such as melanoma, head and neck, liver or kidney cancer. The chain is built from TRBV11-2 and TRBJ2-7, with D perhaps TRBD1 (6 bases). Sequences were derived from CD4+ or CD8+ T cells sorted from blood, sampled in a trial of the OX40 agonist ivuxolimab. The CDR3 protein is CASSLAWTVGSIEQYF. The CDR3 DNA is TGTGCCAGCAGCTTAGCATGGACAGTAGGGAGTATCGAGCAGTACTTC.